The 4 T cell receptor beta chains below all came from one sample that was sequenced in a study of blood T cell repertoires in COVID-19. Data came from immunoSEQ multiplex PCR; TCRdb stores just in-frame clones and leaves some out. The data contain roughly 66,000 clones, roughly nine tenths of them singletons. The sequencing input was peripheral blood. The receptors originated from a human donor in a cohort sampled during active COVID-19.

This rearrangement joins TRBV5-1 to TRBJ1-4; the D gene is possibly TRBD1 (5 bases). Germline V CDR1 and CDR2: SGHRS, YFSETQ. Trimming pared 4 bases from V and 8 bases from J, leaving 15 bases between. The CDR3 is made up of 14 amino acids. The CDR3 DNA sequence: TGCGCCAGCAGCGCTAGAGCTGGGGGGGAAAAACTGTTTTTT. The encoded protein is CASSARAGGEKLFF.

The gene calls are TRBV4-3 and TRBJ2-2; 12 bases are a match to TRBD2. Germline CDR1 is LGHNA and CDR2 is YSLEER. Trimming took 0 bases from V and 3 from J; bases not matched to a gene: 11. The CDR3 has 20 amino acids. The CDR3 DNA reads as TGCGCCAGCAGCCAAGACTGGGCAGGACTAGCGGGGACCGACACCGGGGAGCTGTTTTTT. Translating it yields CASSQDWAGLAGTDTGELFF.

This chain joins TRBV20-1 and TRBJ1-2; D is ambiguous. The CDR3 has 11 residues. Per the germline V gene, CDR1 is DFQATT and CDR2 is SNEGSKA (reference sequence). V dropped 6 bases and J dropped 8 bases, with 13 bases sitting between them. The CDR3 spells CSAALREGYTF. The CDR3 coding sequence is TGCAGTGCCGCCCTCCGCGAAGGCTACACCTTC.

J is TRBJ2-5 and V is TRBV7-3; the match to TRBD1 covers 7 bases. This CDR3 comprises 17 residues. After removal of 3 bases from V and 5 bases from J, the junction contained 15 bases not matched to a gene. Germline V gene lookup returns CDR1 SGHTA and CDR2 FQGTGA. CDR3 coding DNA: TGTGCCAGCAGCTTGGGATCACGGGACAGCGTCCGGGAGACCCAGTACTTC. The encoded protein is CASSLGSRDSVRETQYF.